A single T cell receptor beta chain is shown here with its context. This sample stems from a study of blood T cell repertoires in COVID-19. Study-level background: PBMCs, B-cell-depleted T cells, or T cells provided the cDNA or gDNA that made up the material.

Libraries were prepared by immunoSEQ multiplex PCR; TCRdb keeps only in-frame clonotypes and omits some of them. The sample yields roughly 250,000 clones, under 95% seen once. Participant reports of clinical history set cohort assignment. The sample comprised PBMCs or T cells enriched from blood (not recorded which). The origin of this receptor is a woman between 18 and 29 years old who had recovered from COVID-19.

CDR3 sequence: CASSLAGDRGREKLFF. CDR3 sequence (DNA): TGTGCCAGCAGCTTGGCCGGGGACAGGGGTAGGGAAAAACTGTTTTTT. This chain uses TRBV5-4 with TRBJ1-4; 10 bases align to TRBD1. The CDR3 consists of 16 residues. J gave up 8 bases and V 0 bases, and 7 bases lay outside the gene matches. The germline CDR1 and CDR2 sequences are SGHNT and YYREEE (reference sequence).